A selection of T cell receptor beta chains follows, all from one sample in a study of siplizumab effects on memory and regulatory T cells. Sequencing was performed with immunoSEQ multiplex PCR; in TCRdb, only in-frame clones are kept and a portion is missing. In the table there are 70,000 to 100,000 clones, around 97% of which are singletons. Sequencing used naive CD4+ T cells sorted from blood. The receptor set was obtained from a human donor in good health. Both conserved end residues are part of each CDR3. The order of the fields is CDR3 protein, V gene.

CDR3: CASRKRAGGELAKNIQYF
V: TRBV2

CDR3: CASSYKGTSTDTQYF
V: TRBV6-5

CDR3: CATTDRATGELFF
V: TRBV15

CDR3: CASSQLGDPLHF
V: TRBV6-6

CDR3: CASARTEAFF
V: TRBV6-6

CDR3: CASSPQGGGLYEQYF
V: TRBV5-4

CDR3: CASSPAPSNLNTEAFF
V: TRBV5-1

CDR3: CASSATNYGYTF
V: TRBV7-2

CDR3: CASSQAKGANTGELFF
V: TRBV4-1

CDR3: CASSLEPTSGSNTGELFF
V: TRBV5-4

CDR3: CASSLTATPTDTQYF
V: TRBV7-3

CDR3: CASSSRAGEGETQYF
V: TRBV7-8

CDR3: CASSDWVDTEAFF
V: TRBV25-1

CDR3: CASSLWTGENSPLHF
V: TRBV7-7

CDR3: CAIGGGAADTQYF
V: TRBV10-3

CDR3: CASSIRQGSYEQYF
V: TRBV19

CDR3: CATSRPSSGGRETQYF
V: TRBV15

CDR3: CASSLGTSGAEQFF
V: TRBV7-3

CDR3: CASSFGETQYF
V: TRBV5-1

CDR3: CASRTMALNTEAFF
V: TRBV6-1

CDR3: CASSPDRVYGYTF
V: TRBV5-1

CDR3: CAWRGPTPALWEQYF
V: TRBV30

CDR3: CASSQLAGGLKSSEQFF
V: TRBV4-2

CDR3: CASSPNVGYGYTF
V: TRBV6-5

CDR3: CASSLITGMEEQFF
V: TRBV7-3

CDR3: CASTARARTPYGYTF
V: TRBV6-1

CDR3: CASRYSGTEAFF
V: TRBV6-6

CDR3: CASSAVLGGNGITDTQYF
V: TRBV5-4

CDR3: CASSSTNQETQYF
V: TRBV5-1

CDR3: CAWSLKGQNTEAFF
V: TRBV30

CDR3: CASSSRTLSSYNSPLHF
V: TRBV19

CDR3: CASSIALAGGLTYEQYF
V: TRBV19

CDR3: CASSDTSRRYGYTF
V: TRBV6-4

CDR3: CASSPAGLAIETQYF
V: TRBV18

CDR3: CAWTRGLDSPLHF
V: TRBV30

CDR3: CASSPDRGAGNTIYF
V: TRBV7-2

CDR3: CASSLEPTSGETQYF
V: TRBV7-2

CDR3: CASSLGGPTDTQYF
V: TRBV11-3

CDR3: CASSPGLTMGETQYF
V: TRBV7-6

CDR3: CASSVAANTGELFF
V: TRBV9

CDR3: CASSHSASQENTEAFF
V: TRBV4-1

CDR3: CASSGFAGELFF
V: TRBV19

CDR3: CSASPYTEAFF
V: TRBV20-1

CDR3: CASSESLRTGGQPQHF
V: TRBV2

CDR3: CASIGRNTIYF
V: TRBV25-1

CDR3: CASSLVQGDRDEKLFF
V: TRBV11-3

CDR3: CASRETGGQNIQYF
V: TRBV28

CDR3: CASSLVWGRETQYF
V: TRBV5-1

CDR3: CASSPHRVLQNIQYF
V: TRBV9

CDR3: CASSASSGDSTDTQYF
V: TRBV5-1

CDR3: CASSPPSREAYGYTF
V: TRBV5-4

CDR3: CASSLGTKPEQYF
V: TRBV7-9

CDR3: CATTHDRGRNEQYF
V: TRBV15

CDR3: CASSKAPRDREFLHYGYTF
V: TRBV21-1

CDR3: CASSSDTGGGQYF
V: TRBV5-1